A selection of T cell receptor beta chains follows, all from one sample in a study of cytomegalovirus exposure and HLA in healthy donors. The protocol was immunoSEQ multiplex PCR, while the TCRdb copy is restricted to in-frame clones and leaves out a portion. The sample data list 200,000 or so clones. The sample consisted of PBMCs. The source is a girl aged 2 to 10 in good health and CMV-seropositive. CDR3s include the opening cysteine and the closing phenylalanine or tryptophan. The order of the fields is J gene, V gene, D gene, CDR3 DNA, CDR3 protein. The D gene is left open where the match is weak.

J gene: TRBJ1-2; V gene: TRBV28; D gene: TRBD1; CDR3 DNA: TGTGCCAGCAGTGACAGGGGGAGCTATGGCTACACCTTC; CDR3 protein: CASSDRGSYGYTF
J gene: TRBJ2-5; V gene: TRBV2; D gene: .; CDR3 DNA: TGTGCCAGCGGACGGGGAGCGGTTCCGGAGACCCAGTACTTC; CDR3 protein: CASGRGAVPETQYF
J gene: TRBJ2-3; V gene: TRBV19; D gene: .; CDR3 DNA: TGTGCCAGTAGTCGCTCTAGGCACACAGATACGCAGTATTTT; CDR3 protein: CASSRSRHTDTQYF
J gene: TRBJ2-3; V gene: TRBV5-4; D gene: TRBD2; CDR3 DNA: TGTGCCAGCACCAGAAAGGGACTAGCGGGCACAGATACGCAGTATTTT; CDR3 protein: CASTRKGLAGTDTQYF
J gene: TRBJ2-7; V gene: TRBV28; D gene: TRBD1; CDR3 DNA: TGTGCCAGCAGCCCGACAGGGGGGGAACCCTACGAGCAGTACTTC; CDR3 protein: CASSPTGGEPYEQYF
J gene: TRBJ1-1; V gene: TRBV19; D gene: .; CDR3 DNA: TGTGCCAGTAACACAGGGATCGGGTCCACTGAAGCTTTCTTT; CDR3 protein: CASNTGIGSTEAFF
J gene: TRBJ1-1; V gene: TRBV19; D gene: .; CDR3 DNA: TGTGCCAGTACCATTTGGGGGGGTGAAGCTTTCTTT; CDR3 protein: CASTIWGGEAFF
J gene: TRBJ1-4; V gene: TRBV2; D gene: .; CDR3 DNA: TGTGCCAGCAGTGATGGCAGGGGAGAGGAAAAACTGTTTTTT; CDR3 protein: CASSDGRGEEKLFF
J gene: TRBJ2-7; V gene: TRBV19; D gene: TRBD2; CDR3 DNA: TGTGCCAGTAGCCCGGGACTAGCGGGGTACGAGCAGTACTTC; CDR3 protein: CASSPGLAGYEQYF
J gene: TRBJ2-1; V gene: TRBV18; D gene: .; CDR3 DNA: TGTGCCAGCTCACCCTCCAATGAGCAGTTCTTC; CDR3 protein: CASSPSNEQFF
J gene: TRBJ1-5; V gene: TRBV19; D gene: TRBD1; CDR3 DNA: TGTGCCAGTACCCTCAGGGGGGCGAGCAATCAGCCCCAGCATTTT; CDR3 protein: CASTLRGASNQPQHF
J gene: TRBJ1-2; V gene: TRBV30; D gene: .; CDR3 DNA: TGTGCCTCTTTCGGGAAAGGTTTGAGCAACTATGGCTACACCTTC; CDR3 protein: CASFGKGLSNYGYTF
J gene: TRBJ1-1; V gene: TRBV25-1; D gene: .; CDR3 DNA: TGTGCCAGCAGCCCCCGTTTGACAGACGGAGCTTTCTTT; CDR3 protein: CASSPRLTDGAFF
J gene: TRBJ2-7; V gene: TRBV7-9; D gene: .; CDR3 DNA: TGTGCCAGCAGCTTAGAAGAGACATGGGAGCAGTACTTC; CDR3 protein: CASSLEETWEQYF
J gene: TRBJ2-7; V gene: TRBV4-2; D gene: .; CDR3 DNA: TGTGCCAGCAGCCAAGCCGGGACACCATTCTACGAGCAGTACTTC; CDR3 protein: CASSQAGTPFYEQYF
J gene: TRBJ2-2; V gene: TRBV5-1; D gene: .; CDR3 DNA: TGCGCCAGCAGCTTGGTCCCTCGGGAGTCTCATACCGGGGAGCTGTTTTTT; CDR3 protein: CASSLVPRESHTGELFF
J gene: TRBJ2-7; V gene: TRBV7-9; D gene: TRBD1; CDR3 DNA: TGTGCCAGCAGCCCGACAGGGGAGGCCTACGAGCAGTACTTC; CDR3 protein: CASSPTGEAYEQYF
J gene: TRBJ2-6; V gene: TRBV7-8; D gene: .; CDR3 DNA: TGTGCCAGCAGCTTAGTGGTGGGCAGCCAGCCGTATGGGGCCAACGTCCTGACTTTC; CDR3 protein: CASSLVVGSQPYGANVLTF
J gene: TRBJ1-3; V gene: TRBV2; D gene: .; CDR3 DNA: TGTGCCAGCAACACCCGGGAGGCCTTAAGGACCATATATTTT; CDR3 protein: CASNTREALRTIYF
J gene: TRBJ1-1; V gene: TRBV5-1; D gene: TRBD1; CDR3 DNA: TGCGCCAGCAGCTATACAGGGGGCTCGGGAAACACTGAAGCTTTCTTT; CDR3 protein: CASSYTGGSGNTEAFF
J gene: TRBJ1-2; V gene: TRBV6-1; D gene: TRBD1; CDR3 DNA: TGTGCCAGCAGTGAAGCCGGGACAGGGGGCGACTATGGCTACACCTTC; CDR3 protein: CASSEAGTGGDYGYTF
J gene: TRBJ2-2; V gene: TRBV6-5; D gene: .; CDR3 DNA: TGTGCCAGCAGTTACTCCCAGGGAACCGGGGAGCTGTTTTTT; CDR3 protein: CASSYSQGTGELFF
J gene: TRBJ2-1; V gene: TRBV27; D gene: TRBD2; CDR3 DNA: TGTGCCAGCAGTTTAGACCCACCGGGAGGCGCGGTCGAGACCTACAATGAGCAGTTCTTC; CDR3 protein: CASSLDPPGGAVETYNEQFF
J gene: TRBJ2-7; V gene: TRBV6-1; D gene: .; CDR3 DNA: TGTGCCAGCAGGACGGACCGGGGGAACGAGCAGTACTTC; CDR3 protein: CASRTDRGNEQYF
J gene: TRBJ2-3; V gene: TRBV28; D gene: TRBD2; CDR3 DNA: TGTGCCAGCAGTTTCCCGACTAGCGGGTGGGATACGCAGTATTTT; CDR3 protein: CASSFPTSGWDTQYF
J gene: TRBJ2-7; V gene: TRBV5-1; D gene: TRBD2; CDR3 DNA: TGCGCCAGCAGCTCACTAGCGGGAGGGCTTGAGCAGTACTTC; CDR3 protein: CASSSLAGGLEQYF
J gene: TRBJ1-5; V gene: TRBV19; D gene: TRBD1; CDR3 DNA: TGTGCCAGTAGCCAGTATGGCTCCGGGACAGGAGGGAATCAGCCCCAGCATTTT; CDR3 protein: CASSQYGSGTGGNQPQHF
J gene: TRBJ2-7; V gene: TRBV29-1; D gene: TRBD1; CDR3 DNA: TGCAGCGCCGAGGGACAGAGCCCTACCGAGCAGTACTTC; CDR3 protein: CSAEGQSPTEQYF
J gene: TRBJ2-1; V gene: TRBV4-2; D gene: TRBD1; CDR3 DNA: TGTGCCAGCAGCCAAGTTTCCGGACAGGGGGCCGGAGAGCAGTTCTTC; CDR3 protein: CASSQVSGQGAGEQFF
J gene: TRBJ2-7; V gene: TRBV7-8; D gene: TRBD1; CDR3 DNA: TGTGCCAGCAGCCCCTCCTCCGGGACAGGGGGATACGAGCAGTACTTC; CDR3 protein: CASSPSSGTGGYEQYF
J gene: TRBJ2-2; V gene: TRBV19; D gene: .; CDR3 DNA: TGTGCCAGTAGTGTCACAGCGGATCCCGGGGAGCTGTTTTTT; CDR3 protein: CASSVTADPGELFF
J gene: TRBJ2-5; V gene: TRBV2; D gene: .; CDR3 DNA: TGTGCCAGTAACGCCGGACAGCAAGAGACCCAGTACTTC; CDR3 protein: CASNAGQQETQYF
J gene: TRBJ2-5; V gene: TRBV5-8; D gene: .; CDR3 DNA: TGTGCCAGCAGCTCGACGGGACTGAAAGAGACCCAGTACTTC; CDR3 protein: CASSSTGLKETQYF
J gene: TRBJ1-2; V gene: TRBV28; D gene: TRBD1; CDR3 DNA: TGTGCCAGCAGTTTTGTAGACAGGGGCTATGGCTACACCTTC; CDR3 protein: CASSFVDRGYGYTF
J gene: TRBJ1-1; V gene: TRBV6-5; D gene: TRBD1; CDR3 DNA: TGTGCCAGCAGTTACAGGGGGCAAAACACTGAAGCTTTCTTT; CDR3 protein: CASSYRGQNTEAFF
J gene: TRBJ1-4; V gene: TRBV7-2; D gene: .; CDR3 DNA: TGTGCCAGCAGCCCGGACAGCGTCGGTGAAAAACTGTTTTTT; CDR3 protein: CASSPDSVGEKLFF
J gene: TRBJ2-7; V gene: TRBV10-3; D gene: TRBD1; CDR3 DNA: TGTGCCATCAGCCAACCTTTGGGACAGGGAAGCTACGAGCAGTACTTC; CDR3 protein: CAISQPLGQGSYEQYF
J gene: TRBJ1-3; V gene: TRBV6-1; D gene: TRBD1; CDR3 DNA: TGTGCCAGCGGACAGGGGCACTCTGGAAACACCATATATTTT; CDR3 protein: CASGQGHSGNTIYF
J gene: TRBJ1-4; V gene: TRBV29-1; D gene: .; CDR3 DNA: TGCAGCGCCGCCGGGGGTGAAAAACTGTTTTTT; CDR3 protein: CSAAGGEKLFF
J gene: TRBJ2-3; V gene: TRBV27; D gene: TRBD2; CDR3 DNA: TGTGCCAGCAGTCCCATAGGACTAGCGGGAGCAGATACGCAGTATTTT; CDR3 protein: CASSPIGLAGADTQYF
J gene: TRBJ1-2; V gene: TRBV28; D gene: .; CDR3 DNA: TGTGCCAGCAGTTTTAGACAGTCGGGCGGCTACACCTTC; CDR3 protein: CASSFRQSGGYTF
J gene: TRBJ2-7; V gene: TRBV6-6; D gene: .; CDR3 DNA: TGTGCCAGCAGTTACGGGCCAGACAGTCCCTACGAGCAGTACTTC; CDR3 protein: CASSYGPDSPYEQYF